This T cell receptor (beta chain) is drawn from a study of blood T cell repertoires in COVID-19. Study-level background: Nucleic acid was either cDNA or gDNA, and it came from T cells, B-cell-depleted T cells, or PBMCs.

This CDR3 contains 14 residues. CDR1 is KGHSH and CDR2 is LQKENI in the germline V gene. With 5 bases clipped from V and 2 bases from J, the junction kept 6 bases outside the gene matches. In the original workflow: Reference gene primers were amplified, and this amplification served to estimate nucleated cell counts. The data were produced by immunoSEQ multiplex PCR, yet TCRdb's version contains in-frame clones alone and is incomplete. That table is the source of V, J and clone size, and D and trimming were worked out from the DNA. In the table there are about 490,000 clones, 75% to 90% of which are singletons.

The clonotype comes from a human donor in a cohort sampled during active COVID-19. Material: peripheral blood. The rearrangement links TRBV18 to TRBJ2-7; TRBD1 aligns across 7 bases. The CDR3 coding sequence is TGTGCCAGCTCAGGAGGACAGGCAGCCTACGAGCAGTACTTC. Amino acids: CASSGGQAAYEQYF.